This TCR beta chain is drawn from a study of PD-1 blockade in classical Hodgkin lymphoma. Study-wide background: Intravenous infusions of nivolumab 3 mg/kg reached patients every 2 weeks.

Study observations and caveats: Lower baseline TCR diversity was reported for newly diagnosed patients than for healthy donors.

Data came from immunoSEQ multiplex PCR; TCRdb stores just in-frame clones and leaves some out. Seen here are around 30,000 clones, about two thirds observed once, and the top ten hold more than 3%. In every patient, relapse followed autologous stem cell transplantation, while exposure to brentuximab vedotin differed. The V gene's germline CDR1 is SGHRS and CDR2 YFSETQ. The ends were cut back, 1 base at V and 3 bases at J, with 7 bases in the middle. This CDR3 comprises 14 residues. On this clone itself: Its antigen is not known.

Source: peripheral blood mononuclear cells (PBMCs), taken before the second cycle of nivolumab. This chain connects TRBV5-1 to TRBJ2-2; D is perhaps TRBD2 (5 bases). This clonotype was obtained from a human donor with classical Hodgkin lymphoma. CDR3 bases: TGCGCCAGCAGCTTGATGGGAGACACCGGGGAGCTGTTTTTT. It specifies CASSLMGDTGELFF. The full variable domain, its missing parts supplied by reference TRBV5-1 and TRBJ2-2, is KAGVTQTPRYLIKTRGQQVTLSCSPISGHRSVSWYQQTPGQGLQFLFEYFSETQRNKGNFPGRFSGRQFSNSRSEMNVSTLELGDSALYLCASSLMGDTGELFFGEGSRLTVL.